These 5 T cell receptor beta chains originate from one sample sequenced in a study of glioma-infiltrating T cells. The iRepertoire nested amplicon-rescue multiplex PCR amplified TCR alpha and beta CDR3s from RNA. MiXCR, applied by TCRdb to the multiplex PCR reads, yields one record per CDR3 protein. The sample includes 300,000 to 450,000 distinct CDR3 sequences, roughly two fifths of them seen just once. The sample was glioma tissue, nonneoplastic brain tissue, or PBMCs (not recorded which). Source of these receptors: a human donor with low-grade glioma or glioblastoma, undergoing nonglioma brain surgery, or in good health (not recorded which).

This chain links TRBV4-1 with TRBJ2-2; D uncertain. The V and J ends lost 3 bases and 6 bases respectively, with 11 bases between them. Germline CDR1 MGHRA, CDR2 YSYEKL. CDR3 length: 14 amino acids. The CDR3 reads CASSQALESGELFF. The CDR3 DNA reads as TGCGCCAGCAGCCAGGCCCTAGAATCCGGGGAGCTGTTTTTT.

This clonotype has more than one count but fewer than ten. The V and J genes are TRBV28 and TRBJ2-1; 10 bases agree with TRBD2. Per the germline V gene, CDR1 is MDHEN and CDR2 is SYDVKM. There are 17 residues in the CDR3. The V and J ends lost 2 bases and 4 bases, in that order; junction bases with no gene match: 8. The CDR3 DNA reads as TGTGCCAGCAGTTTAGGACGGCTAGCGGGGGCTTACAATGAGCAGTTCTTC. Residues: CASSLGRLAGAYNEQFF.

The gene calls are TRBV20-1 and TRBJ1-2; TRBD1 might be the D (5 bases). The germline CDR1 and CDR2 sequences are DFQATT and SNEGSKA (reference sequence). The CDR3 is made up of 16 amino acids. With 7 bases removed from V and 5 bases from J, the gap between germline ends came to 26 bases. CDR3 sequence reads: CSDRPLAGTVTYGYTF. DNA for the CDR3: TGCAGTGATAGGCCCTTAGCTGGGACGGTTACGTATGGCTACACCTTC.

As to this clonotype: A much larger clone is a single base away; this may be a read error. Here the CDR3 omits its conserved ending phenylalanine or tryptophan, so a read error is the likely source. The CDR3 spells CASGEGPGSYEQYL. The CDR3 DNA reads TGTGCCAGCGGTGAGGGACCTGGCTCCTACGAGCAGTACCTC. This chain links TRBV6-1 with TRBJ2-7; the D call may be TRBD1 or TRBD2 (5 bases each). The CDR3 runs to 14 residues. Germline V lookup: CDR1 MNHNS, CDR2 SASEGT.

The chain couples TRBV6-5 to TRBJ2-1; D is uncertain. V dropped 0 bases and J dropped 8 bases, with 8 bases sitting between them. Looked up from germline, CDR1 is MNHEY and CDR2 is SVGAGI. CDR3 length: 13 residues. This CDR3 reads CASSYSGSYEQFF. CDR3 sequence (DNA): TGTGCCAGCAGTTACTCCGGCTCCTATGAGCAGTTCTTC.